This record covers a single T cell receptor (beta chain). Its antigen remains unknown. TCRdb reprocessed the reads with MiXCR, giving one entry per CDR3 protein. The sample records about 740,000 distinct CDR3 sequences, 35% to 45% being singletons. Trimming removed 6 bases from V and 0 bases from J, with 13 bases in between. Per germline, CDR1 SGHRS and CDR2 YFSETQ. There are 16 residues in the CDR3. The data derive from a study of T cell repertoires in cytomegalovirus infection. About the study: Both CMV infection and a matching HLA type were indicated by public TCR beta signatures.

General study findings and limits: The study identified carriers of CMV plus the relevant HLA from cumulative public TCR beta family frequency. What dominated the ex vivo response were HLA-C-restricted CMV-specific TCR beta clonotypes.

The chain recombines TRBV5-1 with TRBJ2-6; D assignment may be TRBD1 or TRBD2 (5 bases each). The receptor's source is a human donor in good health (CMV status not recorded). Some clones in this sample may be carry-over from other donors' samples. The sequenced sample consisted of PBMCs. The CDR3 bases are TGCGCCAGCACCCCGGGGCATAGCTCTGGGGCCAACGTCCTGACTTTC. Its protein product is CASTPGHSSGANVLTF.